This T cell receptor beta chain was identified during a study of T cell responses to AZD1222 COVID-19 vaccine. As concerns this clone: The antigen remains unidentified.

The germline V and J ends were trimmed by 3 bases and 5 bases, with 4 bases remaining between them. The CDR3 is 11 residues long. Study outcomes and limitations: Spike-specific TCR breadth and depth rose after two AZD1222 doses. Donors were largely white British and mainly female; clonal diversity was possibly underestimated.

Some clones are missing from TCRdb's copy, which holds only in-frame ones; the method was immunoSEQ multiplex PCR. The table shows roughly 140,000 clones, with approximately 94% occurring only once. The sequence was obtained from an adult in good health. This chain joins TRBV12-3 or TRBV12-4 and TRBJ2-5, with D unclear. Sample: peripheral blood, taken on day 0 of AZD1222 vaccination. The CDR3 DNA reads as TGTGCCAGCAGTTTTAAGGAGACCCAGTACTTC. Translation gives CASSFKETQYF.